What follows describes a single T cell receptor beta chain. As yet, its antigen is unknown. The data originate from a study of CXCR3-negative and CXCR3-positive naive CD8 T cells. Study findings and constraints: CXCR3-positive naive cells carried more hydrophobic TRB CDR3s than CXCR3-negative naive cells did. Cryopreserved cells showed partially decreased CXCR3 expression, and most assays used fresh PBMCs.

The CDR3 consists of 14 residues. The germline V gene encodes CDR1 SGHVS and CDR2 FNYEAQ. Via 5' RACE with UMI labels, TRB cDNA libraries were prepared. TCRdb processed the 5' RACE reads again and assigns one entry to each CDR3 protein, with no DNA. This table lists over 150,000 distinct CDR3 sequences. Sequencing was done on a sample of naive CXCR3+ CD8+ T cells from blood. The subset denotes: CD45RO-CCR7+CD27+CD95- naive CD8+ T cells expressing CXCR3 (TNR3+). The source is a human donor in good health. Some clones in this sample may be carry-over from other donors' samples. The chain uses TRBV7-6 and TRBJ1-6; TCRdb proposes TRBD1, but this gene call is untestable without DNA. The CDR3 reads CASSPRTLTSPLHF.